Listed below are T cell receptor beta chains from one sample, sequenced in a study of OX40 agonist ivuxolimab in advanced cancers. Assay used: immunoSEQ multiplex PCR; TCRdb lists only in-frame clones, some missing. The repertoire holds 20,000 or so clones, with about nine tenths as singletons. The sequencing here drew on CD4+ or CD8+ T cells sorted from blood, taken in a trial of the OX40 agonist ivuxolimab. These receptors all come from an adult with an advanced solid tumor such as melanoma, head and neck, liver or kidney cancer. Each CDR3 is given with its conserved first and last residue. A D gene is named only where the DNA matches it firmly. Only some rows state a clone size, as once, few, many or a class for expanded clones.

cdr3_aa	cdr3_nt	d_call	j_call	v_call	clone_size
CASSHLSSWYEQFF	TGTGCCAGCAGCCATCTATCTAGTTGGTATGAGCAGTTCTTC	-	TRBJ2-1	TRBV14	once
CASSLGTSRFNEQFF	TGTGCCAGCAGCTTGGGGACTAGCCGATTCAATGAGCAGTTCTTC	TRBD2	TRBJ2-1	TRBV5-6	-
CASSDRVPFYEQYF	TGTGCCAGCAGTGACAGGGTCCCCTTCTACGAGCAGTACTTC	-	TRBJ2-7	TRBV2	once
CASSNFGTSGRGEQFF	TGTGCCAGCAGCAATTTTGGGACTAGCGGGAGGGGTGAGCAGTTCTTC	-	TRBJ2-1	TRBV21-1	-
CASSYLNEQFF	TGTGCCAGCAGTTATCTCAATGAGCAGTTCTTC	-	TRBJ2-1	TRBV6-5	-
CASSQDWAVQETQYF	TGTGCCAGCAGCCAAGATTGGGCAGTTCAAGAGACCCAGTACTTC	-	TRBJ2-5	TRBV4-2	-
CASSADGGTLYEQYF	TGTGCCAGCAGTGCGGACGGGGGGACCCTCTACGAGCAGTACTTC	TRBD2	TRBJ2-7	TRBV2	once
CASRPRGTGELFF	TGTGCCAGCAGGCCCAGGGGCACCGGGGAGCTGTTTTTT	-	TRBJ2-2	TRBV4-2	-
CASSLGTYSTYNEQFF	TGTGCCAGCAGCTTAGGGACCTACTCAACCTACAATGAGCAGTTCTTC	-	TRBJ2-1	TRBV7-2	-
CASSVGMNTGELFF	TGTGCCAGCAGTGTTGGGATGAACACCGGGGAGCTGTTTTTT	-	TRBJ2-2	TRBV2	-
CASGPTGLHEQYF	TGTGCCAGCGGACCGACAGGGCTCCACGAGCAGTACTTC	TRBD1	TRBJ2-7	TRBV11-2	-
CASSLAAPYEQYF	TGTGCCAGCAGTTTAGCGGCGCCCTACGAGCAGTACTTC	-	TRBJ2-7	TRBV28	-
CASSEAGSRPNTEAFF	TGTGCCAGCAGTGAAGCGGGGTCCAGACCGAACACTGAAGCTTTCTTT	-	TRBJ1-1	TRBV6-1	-
CASSLGQPQHF	TGTGCCAGCAGTTTGGGACAGCCCCAGCATTTT	-	TRBJ1-5	TRBV28	few
CASSFMRYGLLSENNEKLFF	TGTGCCAGCAGTTTTATGAGATATGGGTTGCTATCAGAGAATAATGAAAAACTGTTTTTT	-	TRBJ1-4	TRBV28	-
CASGSGRAETQYF	TGTGCCAGCGGTAGCGGGAGAGCTGAGACCCAGTACTTC	TRBD2	TRBJ2-5	TRBV7-9	-
CSVESMGKDNEQFF	TGCAGCGTTGAGTCAATGGGAAAGGACAATGAGCAGTTCTTC	-	TRBJ2-1	TRBV29-1	-
CASSISDRGPNQPQHF	TGTGCCAGCAGCATATCGGACAGGGGGCCCAATCAGCCCCAGCATTTT	TRBD1	TRBJ1-5	TRBV7-3	-
CASSDTGGYEQYF	TGTGCCAGCAGTGATACTGGGGGCTACGAGCAGTACTTC	-	TRBJ2-7	TRBV28	-
CASSDASGRSYEQYF	TGTGCCAGCAGTGACGCTAGCGGGAGGTCCTACGAGCAGTACTTC	TRBD2	TRBJ2-7	TRBV28	-
CASSWDSQETQYF	TGTGCCAGCAGCTGGGACTCGCAAGAGACCCAGTACTTC	-	TRBJ2-5	TRBV5-4	-
CASSQGGVGKGGYTF	TGCGCCAGCAGCCAGGGAGGTGTCGGGAAAGGCGGCTACACCTTC	-	TRBJ1-2	TRBV4-1	-
CASSQDNWREGQDIQYF	TGCGCCAGCAGCCAAGATAATTGGCGGGAGGGCCAAGACATTCAGTACTTC	TRBD2	TRBJ2-4	TRBV4-1	-
CASSPGGYEQYF	TGTGCCAGCAGCCCCGGGGGTTACGAGCAGTACTTC	-	TRBJ2-7	TRBV5-4	-
CASSQYGGATEAFF	TGTGCCAGCAGCCAATATGGGGGAGCTACTGAAGCTTTCTTT	-	TRBJ1-1	TRBV16	-
CASSLEDSSYNEQFF	TGTGCCAGCAGCTTAGAGGATAGCTCCTACAATGAGCAGTTCTTC	-	TRBJ2-1	TRBV7-8	once
CASSSRTSGRDTQYF	TGTGCCAGCAGTTCCCGGACTAGCGGGAGGGATACGCAGTATTTT	TRBD2	TRBJ2-3	TRBV27	-
CASSEILLAKNIQYF	TGTGCCAGCAGCGAAATTCTTCTAGCCAAAAACATTCAGTACTTC	-	TRBJ2-4	TRBV7-9	-